This record covers a single T cell receptor (beta chain). This table comes from immunoSEQ multiplex PCR, and its TCRdb copy is limited to in-frame clones, with some not included. Among about 90,000 clones listed, approximately 86% were seen once. This entry is derived from a study of blood T cell repertoires in COVID-19. Study overall: Whether acute or convalescent, the COVID-19 samples came from the United States, Italy and Spain. PBMCs, B-cell-depleted T cells, or T cells were the source of the cDNA or gDNA that made up the material.

The TCR originated in a man older than 75 with active or convalescent COVID-19. Sequenced input: peripheral blood.

CDR3 in DNA: TGTGCCAGCAGCTTCGGTGGAGGGGTGGCTGAAGCTTTCTTT. Amino acid sequence: CASSFGGGVAEAFF. The rearrangement joins TRBV11-1 to TRBJ1-1, with TRBD1 as a possible D gene (5 bases). Trimming stripped 3 bases from V and 6 bases from J, with 14 bases between. Germline assignment: CDR1 SGHAT and CDR2 FQDESV (reference sequence). The CDR3 covers 14 residues.